This entry lists 6 T cell receptor beta chains sequenced from one sample in a study of CD8 T cells in Susac syndrome. RNA was extracted with the RNeasy kit, and a quantity of roughly 0.45 to 1 ug was reverse transcribed using random hexamers. TCRdb re-analysed the immunoSEQ multiplex PCR reads in MiXCR, keeping a single row per CDR3 protein. The table includes 150,000 to 200,000 distinct CDR3 sequences, about 95% detected once. Source material: CD8+ T cells from PBMCs. The receptor source for this set is a human donor with multiple sclerosis.

The chain carries TRBV2 and TRBJ2-5; 8 positions agree with TRBD2. V lost 4 bases and J lost 2; bases outside the gene matches: 6. The length of the CDR3 is 15 residues. The germline gives CDR1 SNHLY, CDR2 FYNNEI. CDR3 DNA: TGTGCCAGCAGTGTTTCGACTAGCGCTCAAGAGACCCAGTACTTC. Translating it yields CASSVSTSAQETQYF.

The CDR3 reads CASSLGFLPQYF. CDR3 sequence (DNA): TGCGCCAGCAGCTTGGGCTTCTTGCCCCAGTACTTC. V is TRBV5-1 and J is TRBJ2-5; D uncertain. This CDR3 spans 12 amino acids. Germline V gives CDR1 SGHRS, CDR2 YFSETQ. V was clipped by 0 bases and J by 9 bases, with 9 bases between them.

This clonotype showed up just once. This CDR3 is CASSETGVGEQYF. The CDR3 DNA follows: TGCGCCAGCAGCGAGACAGGGGTTGGGGAGCAGTACTTC. The rearrangement links TRBV5-1 to TRBJ2-7; TRBD1 agrees at 8 bases. V gave up 4 bases and J gave up 7 bases; unmatched junction bases: 7. The CDR3 covers 13 residues. From germline, CDR1 is SGHRS and CDR2 YFSETQ.

The V call is TRBV16, the J call TRBJ1-1; D remains unclear. Germline assignment: CDR1 KGHSY and CDR2 FQNENV. The CDR3 is 15 amino acids. Trimming removed 1 base at V and 0 bases at J, with 9 bases between. CDR3 region: CASSQYFRLNTEAFF. Here the CDR3 DNA reads TGTGCCAGCAGCCAATACTTCAGGCTGAACACTGAAGCTTTCTTT.

The chain is built from TRBV30 and TRBJ2-1, with 8 bases matching TRBD2. The length of the CDR3 is 16 residues. Germline lookup yields CDR1 GTSNPN and CDR2 SVGIG (reference sequence). Trimming cost V 4 bases and J 0 bases; bases outside gene matches: 8. CDR3 DNA sequence: TGTGCCTGGACCCCTCTCGCGGGAGGCTCCTACAATGAGCAGTTCTTC. Translated: CAWTPLAGGSYNEQFF. The whole variable domain, remainder taken from reference TRBV30 and TRBJ2-1, is SQTIHQWPATLVQPVGSPLSLECTVEGTSNPNLYWYRQAAGRGLQLLFYSVGIGQISSEVPQNLSASRPQDRQFILSSKKLLLSDSGFYLCAWTPLAGGSYNEQFFGPGTRLTVL.

The chain employs TRBV20-1 and TRBJ2-1, with 9 bases lining up with TRBD2. The CDR3 is made up of 14 amino acids. V trimming: 6 bases; J trimming: 3 bases; junction bases outside the gene matches: 6. CDR1 DFQATT and CDR2 SNEGSKA come from the germline V gene (reference sequence). The CDR3 protein is CSAGLALLYNEQFF. The CDR3 DNA sequence: TGCAGTGCGGGACTAGCCCTACTCTACAATGAGCAGTTCTTC.